This TCR beta chain was sequenced for a study of cytomegalovirus exposure and HLA in healthy donors. Looking at the study overall: There were approximately 85 million unique TCRs (from HLA-typed donors) in an early data release.

The PCR was carried out with 60 Vbeta primers and 13 Jbeta primers. The repertoire was sequenced with immunoSEQ multiplex PCR; TCRdb's copy has only in-frame clones and lacks some. The sample yields approximately 190,000 clones, roughly 82% seen once. The CDR3 totals 14 residues. The germline V gene has CDR1 SEHNR and CDR2 FQNEAQ (reference sequence). Worth noting for this clone: One junction end disagrees with the germline gene, perhaps due to a read error.

Sequenced sample: PBMCs. J is TRBJ2-7 and V is TRBV7-9, with D possibly TRBD2 on 6 matching bases. This TCR was recovered from a woman in her forties or fifties in good health and CMV-seropositive. DNA for the CDR3: TGTTCCAGCAGCTTCACAGCGGGCCCCTACGAGCAGTACTTC. Protein product: CSSSFTAGPYEQYF.